These 8 T cell receptor beta chains originate from one sample sequenced in a study of blood T cell repertoires in COVID-19. Data came from immunoSEQ multiplex PCR; TCRdb stores just in-frame clones and leaves some out. Of over 70,000 clones listed, roughly 80% are singletons. Material for sequencing was peripheral blood. The receptors were gathered from a human donor in a cohort sampled during active COVID-19.

This clone was found a few times. This rearrangement joins TRBV4-3 to TRBJ1-1, with TRBD1 identical over 8 bases. V was clipped by 4 bases and J by 11 bases; unmatched bases: 9. The CDR3 extends over 13 amino acids. CDR1 is LGHNA and CDR2 is YSLEER in the germline V gene. The CDR3 nucleotides read TGCGCCAGCAGCCCCGGGACAGGCTTGCGGGCTTTCTTT. This codes for CASSPGTGLRAFF.

This chain uses TRBV30 with TRBJ1-2; D is unclear. Germline CDR1 GTSNPN, CDR2 SVGIG (reference sequence). The CDR3 covers 12 residues. V lost 4 bases and J lost 5, with 11 bases in between. As DNA, the CDR3 is TGTGCCTGGACGGAGCCCGGGTATGGCTACACCTTC. Its translation: CAWTEPGYGYTF.

As to this clone: An end of the junction differs from the germline gene, which may be a read error. This CDR3 reads CASSPPGHGNEQFF. The CDR3 DNA reads TGTGCCAGCTCCCCACCGGGACATGGGAATGAGCAGTTCTTC. The chain is built from TRBV18 and TRBJ2-1, with TRBD1 as a possible D gene (6 bases). CDR3 length equals 14 residues. The germline V gene has CDR1 KGHSH and CDR2 LQKENI.

The V gene is TRBV5-1, the J gene TRBJ2-7; 7 bases map to TRBD2. CDR3 length equals 14 residues. The germline V gene encodes CDR1 SGHRS and CDR2 YFSETQ. The J segment lost 9 bases and the V segment lost 6 bases, leaving 15 bases of the junction unmatched. CDR3 sequence reads: CASKEGGRLMAQYF. The CDR3 coding sequence is TGCGCCAGCAAGGAAGGCGGGAGACTAATGGCGCAGTACTTC.

V is TRBV7-9 and J is TRBJ2-1, with a possible D match to TRBD2 (6 bases). The V gene lost 4 bases and the J gene lost 2 bases, with 15 bases spanning the gap. CDR3 length: 16 residues. Germline loops: CDR1 SEHNR, CDR2 FQNEAQ (reference sequence). The CDR3, as DNA: TGTGCCAGCAGCTCGGGAAGCGGGTTAGCCTACAATGAGCAGTTCTTC. Translation: CASSSGSGLAYNEQFF.

The V call is TRBV6-2 or TRBV6-3, the J call TRBJ1-3; D gene unclear. Germline V gene sequence: CDR1 MNHEY, CDR2 SVGEGT. The CDR3 extends over 14 amino acids. The V end lost 6 bases, the J end lost 3 bases, and 12 bases lay between the germline ends. Here the CDR3 reads CASSDPAGGNTIYF. For the CDR3, the DNA is TGTGCCAGCAGCGACCCGGCAGGTGGAAACACCATATATTTT.

A single count supports this clone. The chain links TRBV9 to TRBJ1-3; possible D gene TRBD1, 5 bases. V was pared by 3 bases and J by 4 bases, with 17 bases between. The CDR3 spans 16 residues. Germline loops: CDR1 SGDLS, CDR2 YYNGEE. The CDR3 DNA reads as TGTGCCAGCAGCGCCCCCGGGGGGATTCGAGGAAACACCATATATTTT. This codes for CASSAPGGIRGNTIYF.

This clone occurred a few times. The V and J genes are TRBV3-1 (or the pseudogene TRBV3-2) and TRBJ2-2; TRBD2 agrees at 9 bases. There are 17 residues in the CDR3. Trimming removed 2 bases from V and 4 bases from J; junction bases left unmatched: 8. Germline lookup yields CDR1 LGHDT and CDR2 YNNKEL (reference sequence). The CDR3, as DNA: TGTGCCAGCAGCCAAAACTTAGCGGGAGCGAGCACCGGGGAGCTGTTTTTT. This codes for CASSQNLAGASTGELFF.